The text below deals with one TCR beta chain. The antigen it binds to is not known. The record has no base qualities; no much larger clone is one base away. Taken from cysteine to phenylalanine, the CDR3 has 16 residues. Of the read, only the CDR3 DNA is kept; its 48 bases are in frame from base 1. At the junction V is shortened by 8 bases and J by 0 bases; bases outside the gene matches: 3. CDR1 and CDR2 (SGHAT, FQNNGV) derive from the germline V gene. This sample is part of a study of PD-1 blockade in classical Hodgkin lymphoma (dated by TCRdb to the early 2020s). About the full investigation: Nivolumab dosing was 3 mg/kg intravenously every 2 weeks, continuing until either disease progression or unacceptable toxicity. To define a peripheral blood immune signature of response to PD-1 blockade in classical Hodgkin lymphoma, the study combined TCR beta sequencing with CyTOF. What the research found in general, with its limitations: Diversity was lower in patients who began nivolumab less than 1 year after ASCT, so these patients were left out of later analyses to avoid confounding by immune reconstitution. Baseline TCR diversity was reported to be lower in newly diagnosed patients than in healthy donors, and even lower in relapsed/refractory patients. The study was restricted to a single clinical trial cohort, and the causes of repertoire differences, possibly disease activity or prior therapy, were left undefined. CD4+ but not CD8+ TCR diversity rose significantly by C4D1 (p=0.0027 vs p=0.16), most apparent in complete responders (p=0.02). Baseline diversity similar to that of newly diagnosed patients was observed in trial patients achieving complete response, whereas significantly lower diversity was observed in partial responders and progressors.

The time point tag for this specimen amounts to: cycle 2 day 1 (C2D1) of nivolumab. Every trial patient had relapsed following autologous stem cell transplantation, and prior brentuximab vedotin exposure was what differed among cohorts A, B and C. The trial cohort comprised fewer than 65 patients with relapsed/refractory classical Hodgkin lymphoma whose best overall responses were complete response, partial response or progressive disease. Single-agent nivolumab was administered to trial patients in the multi-cohort phase II CheckMate 205 trial. An independent review committee assessed best overall response by applying the 2007 International Working Group response criteria. Trial PBMCs were obtained immediately prior to nivolumab initiation (C1D1) and on therapy at cycle 2 day 1 and cycle 4 day 1. Peripheral blood was collected in 8 mL Vacutainer Cell Preparation Tubes, from which PBMCs were isolated by centrifugation and then cryopreserved.

The Qiagen DNeasy kit was used to extract genomic DNA from unsorted PBMCs and from the negatively selected CD4+ and CD8+ fractions. TCR beta CDR3 regions were amplified by immunoSEQ multiplex PCR using primers annealing to V and J segments. A synthetic immune receptor repertoire was used to minimize amplification bias, and any residual bias was removed computationally once sequencing was done. As for the original processing: Repertoire diversity was quantified as the Shannon entropy index using custom Python scripts. The unsorted, CD4+ and CD8+ repertoires were each analyzed separately, with the exception of combined analyses, where CD4+ and CD8+ sequences were merged in silico. A clone was considered expanded if an increase in frequency of at least 2-fold after treatment relative to C1D1 was found, and a pseudocount of 0.5 was applied to clones undetected at baseline. Singleton clones were defined as clones with 0 or 1 copy at C1D1, and non-singleton clones were defined as clones with 2 or more copies. By matching protein sequences in sorted samples from the same patient, clones expanded in unsorted samples were annotated as CD4+, CD8+ or unknown. Wilcoxon tests on paired samples were used to test diversity changes from C1D1 to C4D1. Held by TCRdb, this immuneACCESS table contains in-frame sequences only and omits some clones. Under half of the omission traces to an unresolved V gene where checked; the cause of the rest is unknown. The DNA gave D and trimming, while V, J and clone size come from that table. Present in this sample are about 30,000 clones, around 67% of which were seen just once. The top ten hold about 15% of the sample.

Specimen: peripheral blood mononuclear cells (PBMCs), collected before the second cycle of nivolumab. This receptor was identified in a human donor with classical Hodgkin lymphoma. The chain uses TRBV11-2 and TRBJ2-6; a stretch of 11 junction bases matches TRBD2. The nucleotides read TGTGCCAGCGGGACTAGCGGTAGCTCTGGGGCCAACGTCCTGACTTTC. This encodes CASGTSGSSGANVLTF.